These T cell receptor beta chains were read from a single sample in a study of persistence of HIV-infected CD4 T cells. Method: immunoSEQ multiplex PCR; TCRdb's copy keeps in-frame clones and lacks some. The table records about 35,000 clones, about 83% of them present only once. These TCRs' antigens remain unknown. This specimen was cultured CD4+ T cells from PBMCs, taken from a patient who received antiretroviral therapy. The receptors originated from an adult with HIV. The donor label of this sample is uncertain. Both conserved end residues are part of each CDR3. Clone sizes are given selectively: once, few, many, or a class where the clone is expanded.

V gene: TRBV19; clone size: few; CDR3 protein: CASSANRGPQHF
V gene: TRBV6-1; clone size: few; CDR3 protein: CASSEAGRGRPYEQYF
V gene: TRBV5-1; clone size: -; CDR3 protein: CASSLGSGGATGELFF
V gene: TRBV5-4; clone size: -; CDR3 protein: CASSAPGQTPGYTF
V gene: TRBV18; clone size: -; CDR3 protein: CASSSRQGATDTQYF
V gene: TRBV9; clone size: -; CDR3 protein: CASSVGRHTGELFF
V gene: TRBV3-1/TRBV3-2; clone size: -; CDR3 protein: CASSQGFSGQREQYF
V gene: TRBV6-2/TRBV6-3; clone size: few; CDR3 protein: CASSLSGSYNEQFF
V gene: TRBV28; clone size: -; CDR3 protein: CASSLATNEKLFF
V gene: TRBV28; clone size: -; CDR3 protein: CASRSSSGGAFNEQFF
V gene: TRBV18; clone size: -; CDR3 protein: CASSPSTDTQYF